This T cell receptor beta chain comes out of a study of graft-versus-host responses after intestinal transplantation. About this clone itself: Its antigen is unidentified.

Assay: immunoSEQ multiplex PCR; the TCRdb copy retains only in-frame clones and omits some. This sample has approximately 79,000 clones, with 80% to 85% found just once. The origin of this receptor is a human donor who received an intestinal transplant. This material consisted of unstimulated CD4+ T cells sorted from spleen or lymph node cells, taken before intestinal transplant.

CDR3 coding DNA: TGTGCCAGCAGCTTAGGACAGGGATCGTCTGGAAACACCATATATTTT. This gives the protein CASSLGQGSSGNTIYF. This sequence joins TRBV7-6 and TRBJ1-3; 7 bases agree with TRBD1. Germline V gene data show CDR1 as SGHVS and CDR2 as FNYEAQ. J was trimmed by 1 base and V by 1 base; bases with no gene match: 4. There are 16 residues in the CDR3. The full variable domain, completed using reference TRBV7-6 and TRBJ1-3, is GAGVSQSPRYKVTKRGQDVALRCDPISGHVSLYWYRQALGQGPEFLTYFNYEAQQDKSGLPNDRFSAERPEGSISTLTIQRTEQRDSAMYRCASSLGQGSSGNTIYFGEGSWLTVV.